The 4 T cell receptor beta chains presented below share a single source sample, sequenced in a study of naive CD8 T cells in extremely preterm neonates. Some clones are missing from TCRdb's copy, which holds only in-frame ones; the method was immunoSEQ multiplex PCR. Of 5,500 to 6,500 clones detected, 97% appear once; the ten largest clones hold roughly 0.76%. The sample was naive CD8+ T cells from blood. These receptors all stem from a human donor in good health.

Here the CDR3 reads CASSGGERGGTDTQYF. CDR3 nucleotide sequence: TGCGCCAGCAGCGGGGGGGAGCGGGGGGGCACAGATACGCAGTATTTT. The chain joins TRBV10-2 to TRBJ2-3; 9 bases line up with TRBD2. This CDR3 has 16 amino acids. The trim removed 6 bases at V and 1 base at J, leaving 8 bases unmatched. The germline V gene has CDR1 WSHSY and CDR2 SAAADI.

This chain joins TRBV5-6 and TRBJ1-1; 9 bases agree with TRBD1. The ends lost 3 bases at V and 1 base at J; junction bases unmatched: 1. The CDR3 spans 14 residues. Per the germline V gene, CDR1 is SGHDT and CDR2 is YYEEEE. Here the CDR3 DNA reads TGTGCCAGCAGCTGGACAGGGGCGAACACTGAAGCTTTCTTT. Translation: CASSWTGANTEAFF.

On this clone itself: Other DNA sequences in this sample translate to the same CDR3. The J gene is TRBJ2-7, the V gene TRBV12-5; possible D gene TRBD1, 5 bases. CDR1 is LGHNT and CDR2 is FRNRAP in the germline V gene. V was clipped by 5 bases and J by 2 bases, with 16 bases between them. The CDR3 covers 15 residues. The CDR3 coding sequence is TGTGCTAGTGGTCCCAGGGCAGGTAGACCCTACGAGCAGTACTTC. Protein product: CASGPRAGRPYEQYF. Combining the CDR3 with reference TRBV12-5 and TRBJ2-7 gives the whole variable domain DARVTQTPRHKVTEMGQEVTMRCQPILGHNTVFWYRQTMMQGLELLAYFRNRAPLDDSGMPKDRFSAEMPDATLATLKIQPSEPRDSAVYFCASGPRAGRPYEQYFGPGTRLTVT.

This chain uses TRBV7-9 with TRBJ2-7; 9 nucleotides agree with TRBD2. The CDR3 covers 16 residues. From germline, CDR1 is SEHNR and CDR2 FQNEAQ (reference sequence). The V segment lost 1 base and the J segment 4 bases; nucleotides outside the gene matches: 8. In DNA form, the CDR3 reads TGTGCCAGCAGCTTAGTCGTTAGCGGGGGACCTTACGAGCAGTACTTC. It yields the protein CASSLVVSGGPYEQYF.